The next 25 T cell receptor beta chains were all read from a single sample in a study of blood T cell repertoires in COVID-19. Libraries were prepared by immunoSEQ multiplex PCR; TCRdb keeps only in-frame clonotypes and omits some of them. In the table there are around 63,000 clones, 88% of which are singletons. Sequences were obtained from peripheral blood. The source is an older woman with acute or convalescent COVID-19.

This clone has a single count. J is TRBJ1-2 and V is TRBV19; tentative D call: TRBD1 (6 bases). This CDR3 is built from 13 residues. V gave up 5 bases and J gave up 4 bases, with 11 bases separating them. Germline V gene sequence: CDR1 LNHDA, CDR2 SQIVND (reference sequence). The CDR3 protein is CASSAGAGYGYTF. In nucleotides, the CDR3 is TGTGCCAGTAGTGCGGGGGCTGGCTATGGCTACACCTTC.

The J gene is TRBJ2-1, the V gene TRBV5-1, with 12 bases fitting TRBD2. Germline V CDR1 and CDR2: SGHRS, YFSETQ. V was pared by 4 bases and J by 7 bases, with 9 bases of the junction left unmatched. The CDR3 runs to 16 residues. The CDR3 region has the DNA TGCGCCAGCAGCCACCTAGCGGGAGGGCTAGAAAATGAGCAGTTCTTC. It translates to CASSHLAGGLENEQFF.

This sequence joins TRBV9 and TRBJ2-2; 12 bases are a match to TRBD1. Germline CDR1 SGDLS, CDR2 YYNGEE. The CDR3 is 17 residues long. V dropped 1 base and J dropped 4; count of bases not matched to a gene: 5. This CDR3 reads CASSVTGQGASTGELFF. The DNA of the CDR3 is TGTGCCAGCAGCGTAACGGGACAGGGGGCGAGCACCGGGGAGCTGTTTTTT.

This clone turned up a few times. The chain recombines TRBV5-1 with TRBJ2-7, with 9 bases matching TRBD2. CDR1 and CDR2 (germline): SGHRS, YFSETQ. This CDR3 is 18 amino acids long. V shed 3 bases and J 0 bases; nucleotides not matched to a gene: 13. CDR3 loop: CASSCPRSSGMSSYEQYV. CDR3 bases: TGCGCCAGCAGCTGCCCCCGTTCTAGCGGGATGAGCTCCTACGAGCAGTACGTC.

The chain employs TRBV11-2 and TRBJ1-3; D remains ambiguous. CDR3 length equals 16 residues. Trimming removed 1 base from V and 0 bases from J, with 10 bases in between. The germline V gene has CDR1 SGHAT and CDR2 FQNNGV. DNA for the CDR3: TGTGCCAGCAGCTTAGGTCCGGTTAGCTCTGGAAACACCATATATTTT. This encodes CASSLGPVSSGNTIYF.

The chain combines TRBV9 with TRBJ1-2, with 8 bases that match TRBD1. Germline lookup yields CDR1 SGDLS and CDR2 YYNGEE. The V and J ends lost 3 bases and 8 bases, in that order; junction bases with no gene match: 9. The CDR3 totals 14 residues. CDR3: CASSDRRGRWGYTF. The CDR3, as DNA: TGTGCCAGCAGCGACCGCAGGGGGCGTTGGGGCTACACCTTC.

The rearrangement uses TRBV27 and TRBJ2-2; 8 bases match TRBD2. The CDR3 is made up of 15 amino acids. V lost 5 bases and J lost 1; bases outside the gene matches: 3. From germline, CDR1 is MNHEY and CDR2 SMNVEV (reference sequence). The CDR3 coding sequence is TGTGCCAGCAGTACCAGCGGGAGGAACACCGGGGAGCTGTTTTTT. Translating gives CASSTSGRNTGELFF.

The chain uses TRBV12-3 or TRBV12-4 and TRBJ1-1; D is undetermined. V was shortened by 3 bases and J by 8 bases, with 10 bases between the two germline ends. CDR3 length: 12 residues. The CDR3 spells CASSFGPSEAFF. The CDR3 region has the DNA TGTGCCAGCAGTTTTGGGCCGTCAGAAGCTTTCTTT.

CDR3 in DNA: TGTGCCAGTAGTAGCGGACAGGGGGCTAACACCGGGGAGCTGTTTTTT. This sequence encodes CASSSGQGANTGELFF. This chain uses TRBV19 with TRBJ2-2, with TRBD1 matching over 11 bases. The trim removed 4 bases at V and 2 bases at J, leaving 3 bases unmatched. Per the germline V gene, CDR1 is LNHDA and CDR2 is SQIVND (reference sequence). This CDR3 comprises 16 residues.

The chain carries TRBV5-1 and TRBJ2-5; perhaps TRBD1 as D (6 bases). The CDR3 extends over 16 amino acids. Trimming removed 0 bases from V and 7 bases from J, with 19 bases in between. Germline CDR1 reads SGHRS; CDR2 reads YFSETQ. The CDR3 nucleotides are TGCGCCAGCAGCTTGGCCATCACAGGGTCGAAGGGGACCCAGTACTTC. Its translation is CASSLAITGSKGTQYF.

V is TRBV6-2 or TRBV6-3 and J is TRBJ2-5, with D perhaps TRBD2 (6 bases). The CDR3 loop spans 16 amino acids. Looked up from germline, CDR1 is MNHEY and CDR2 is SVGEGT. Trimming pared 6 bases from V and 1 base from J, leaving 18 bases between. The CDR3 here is CASSRIPWTIQETQYF. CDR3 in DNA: TGTGCCAGCAGCAGGATACCCTGGACTATCCAAGAGACCCAGTACTTC.

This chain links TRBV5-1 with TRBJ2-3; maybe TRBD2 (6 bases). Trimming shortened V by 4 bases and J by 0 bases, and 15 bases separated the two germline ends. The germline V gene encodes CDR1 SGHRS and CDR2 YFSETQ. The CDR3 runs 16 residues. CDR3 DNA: TGCGCCAGCAGCCCTGGGGGGTCCTCTAGCACAGATACGCAGTATTTT. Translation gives CASSPGGSSSTDTQYF.

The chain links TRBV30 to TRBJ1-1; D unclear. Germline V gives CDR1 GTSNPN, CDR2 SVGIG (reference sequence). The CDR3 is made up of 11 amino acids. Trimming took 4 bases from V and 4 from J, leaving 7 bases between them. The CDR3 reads CAWTPFTEAFF. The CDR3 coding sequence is TGTGCCTGGACCCCTTTCACTGAAGCTTTCTTT.

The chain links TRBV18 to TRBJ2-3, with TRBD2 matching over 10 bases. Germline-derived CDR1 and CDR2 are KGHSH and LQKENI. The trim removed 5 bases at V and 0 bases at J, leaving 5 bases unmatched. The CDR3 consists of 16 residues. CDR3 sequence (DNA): TGTGCCAGCTCATCGACTAGCGGGCAAAGCACAGATACGCAGTATTTT. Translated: CASSSTSGQSTDTQYF.

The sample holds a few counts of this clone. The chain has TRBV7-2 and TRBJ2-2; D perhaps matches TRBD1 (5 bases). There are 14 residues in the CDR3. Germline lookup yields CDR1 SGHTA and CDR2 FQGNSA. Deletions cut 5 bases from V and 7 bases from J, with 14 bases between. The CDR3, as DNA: TGTGCCAGCAGCGCAGGGTTCGATAACGGGGAGCTGTTTTTT. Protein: CASSAGFDNGELFF.

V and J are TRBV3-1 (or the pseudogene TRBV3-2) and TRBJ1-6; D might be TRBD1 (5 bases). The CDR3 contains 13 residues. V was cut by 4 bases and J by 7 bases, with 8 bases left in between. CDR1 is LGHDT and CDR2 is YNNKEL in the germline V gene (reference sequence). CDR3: CASSPRQNSPLHF. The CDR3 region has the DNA TGTGCCAGCAGCCCCCGACAGAATTCACCCCTCCACTTT.

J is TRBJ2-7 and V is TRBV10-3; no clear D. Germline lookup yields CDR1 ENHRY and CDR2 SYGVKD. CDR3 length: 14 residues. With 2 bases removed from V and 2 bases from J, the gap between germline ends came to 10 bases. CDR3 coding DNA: TGTGCCATCAGTGAGGAGAACAGACCCTACGAGCAGTACGTC. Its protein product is CAISEENRPYEQYV.

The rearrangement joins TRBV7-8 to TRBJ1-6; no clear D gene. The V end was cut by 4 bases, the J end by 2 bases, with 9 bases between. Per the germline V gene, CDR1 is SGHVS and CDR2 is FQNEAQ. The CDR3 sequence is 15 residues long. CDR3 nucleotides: TGTGCCAGCAGCTCCACCGGGACCTATAATTCACCCCTCCACTTT. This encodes CASSSTGTYNSPLHF.

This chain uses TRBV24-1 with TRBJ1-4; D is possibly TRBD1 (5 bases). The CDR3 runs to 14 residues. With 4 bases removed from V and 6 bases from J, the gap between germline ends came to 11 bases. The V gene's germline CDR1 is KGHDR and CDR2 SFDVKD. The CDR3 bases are TGTGCCACCAGTGAGCAAGGGGCGGATGAAAAACTGTTTTTT. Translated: CATSEQGADEKLFF.

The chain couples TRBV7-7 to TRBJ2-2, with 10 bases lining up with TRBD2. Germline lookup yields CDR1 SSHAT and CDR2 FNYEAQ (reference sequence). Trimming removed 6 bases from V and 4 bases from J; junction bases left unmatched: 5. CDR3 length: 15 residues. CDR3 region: CASSLAGESTGELFF. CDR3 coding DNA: TGTGCCAGCAGTCTAGCGGGAGAATCCACCGGGGAGCTGTTTTTT.

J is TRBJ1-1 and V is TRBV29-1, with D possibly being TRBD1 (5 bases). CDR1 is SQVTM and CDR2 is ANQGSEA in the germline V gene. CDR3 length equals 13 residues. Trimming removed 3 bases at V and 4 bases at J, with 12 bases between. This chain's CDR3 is CSVDRQGGTEAFF. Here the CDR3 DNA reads TGCAGCGTTGACAGGCAGGGTGGCACTGAAGCTTTCTTT.

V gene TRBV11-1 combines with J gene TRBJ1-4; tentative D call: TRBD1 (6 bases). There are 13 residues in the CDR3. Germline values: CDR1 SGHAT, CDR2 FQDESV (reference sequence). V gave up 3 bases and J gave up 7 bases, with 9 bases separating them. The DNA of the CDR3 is TGTGCCAGCAGCTTGGGACAAGGTGAAAAACTGTTTTTT. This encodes CASSLGQGEKLFF.

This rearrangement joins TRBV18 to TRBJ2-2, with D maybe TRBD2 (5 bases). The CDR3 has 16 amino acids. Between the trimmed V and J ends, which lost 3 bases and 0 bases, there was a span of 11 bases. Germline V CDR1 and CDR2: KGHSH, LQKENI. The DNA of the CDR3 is TGTGCCAGCTCACCCCGGGCCGGGACGAACACCGGGGAGCTGTTTTTT. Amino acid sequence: CASSPRAGTNTGELFF.

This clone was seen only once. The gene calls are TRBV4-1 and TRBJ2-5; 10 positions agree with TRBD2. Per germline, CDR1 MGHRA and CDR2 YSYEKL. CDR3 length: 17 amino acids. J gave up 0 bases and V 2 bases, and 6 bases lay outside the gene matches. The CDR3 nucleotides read TGCGCCAGCAGCCAATCGACTAGCGGGTACCACCAAGAGACCCAGTACTTC. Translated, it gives CASSQSTSGYHQETQYF.

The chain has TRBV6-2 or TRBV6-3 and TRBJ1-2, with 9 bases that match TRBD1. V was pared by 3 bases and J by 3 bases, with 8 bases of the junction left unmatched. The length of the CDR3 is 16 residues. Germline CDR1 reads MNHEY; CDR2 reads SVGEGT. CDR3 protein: CASSYGTGRRHYGYTF. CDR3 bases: TGTGCCAGCAGTTATGGGACAGGGCGTCGACACTATGGCTACACCTTC.